The source of this T cell receptor (beta chain) is a study of beta chain features in type 1 diabetes (dated by TCRdb to the late 2010s). For context, the study as a whole: Mean age, gender distribution, total cell number and subset yield did not differ between patients and healthy donors. A total of 85 million to 110 million sorted cells were examined across all samples, and RNA yield correlated strongly with the number of cells per subset. The study compared the TCRB repertoires of sorted circulating CD4+ T cell subsets in recently diagnosed type 1 diabetes patients with those in matched healthy donors. Whereas all 30 or so donors provided naive and central memory subsets, regulatory and stem cell-like memory subsets were isolated from just 8 patients and about 8 healthy donors. General study outcomes and caveats: At VDJ recombination sites, patients with type 1 diabetes made fewer insertions and deleted more nucleotides, a pattern implying thymic rearrangement abnormalities. Type 1 diabetes patients showed a moderate but significant shortening of TCRB CDR3 length in all four CD4+ subsets. Because small numbers of individuals were included in the HLA sub-analyses, any influence of HLA type on TCRB rearrangement was left unresolved. Shorter templates might have been favored by PCR, but patient and control samples were amplified and corrected together, so both groups would have been affected equally by any skew. Because cDNA rather than genomic DNA was sequenced, highly expressing activated cells could have been over-represented, although no difference in activation and CD3 levels was found between groups. Naive, central memory and regulatory TCRB repertoires appeared to be more similar among patients than among healthy donors.

The entire isolated RNA was reverse transcribed using the High Capacity cDNA Reverse Transcription Kit, and thus expressed TCRB transcripts were sequenced. Deep immunoSEQ sequencing was performed on naive, central memory and regulatory T cell samples, with an average of roughly 3.3 million total reads per sample. Sorted cells were lysed in RLT buffer and RNA was extracted with DNase-treated RNeasy Micro or Mini kits, depending on cell number. Each cell subset was processed separately to prevent cross-contamination, with patient and healthy donor samples processed together. The immunoSEQ multiplex PCR was used to amplify TCRB sequences from cDNA, yielding 87-bp fragments that span the CDR3 region. Amplicons were sequenced on the Illumina HiSeq platform. In the authors' own workflow: Synthetic template baselines were used to correct PCR bias computationally, reads within Hamming distance 2 were collapsed together, and singletons that could not be merged were discarded. Reads were aligned against IMGT to assign V, D and J genes, CDR3 length and insertions or deletions at six rearrangement sites. Within each subset, clonotype counts were normalized to the number of sorted cells before true diversity and Gini coefficients were calculated with the tcR R package. Repertoire sharing was quantified using the overlap coefficient calculated on TCRB nucleotide sequences. Not all clones reach the TCRdb copy of this immuneACCESS table, which keeps in-frame sequences only. Checked studies attribute under half of the gap to unresolved V genes and leave the rest unexplained. V and J calls and clone size are copied from that table; D and trimming were computed from the DNA. A total of 200,000 to 300,000 clones appear in this sample, less than 35% of them only once. 3.5% to 4.5% of the sample lies in the top ten.

V was cut back by 6 bases and J by 6 bases, leaving a gap of 18 bases between them. Based on the germline V gene (reference sequence), the CDR1 and CDR2 sequences are MNHEY and SMNVEV. The CDR3 sequence holds 15 residues, the cysteine and phenylalanine included. Left in the record is the CDR3 DNA by itself, 45 bases read in frame from the first base. Each donor gave one peripheral blood draw, about 110 mL on average, collected into heparinised tubes. A BD FACSAria II and a panel including CD45RO, CCR7, CD25, CD127, CD95 and CD27 were used to sort naive, central memory, regulatory and stem cell-like memory CD4+ T cells. Purity was above 98% for every sorted population. PBMCs were isolated right away by Lymphoprep density gradient centrifugation and were stained directly, without culture. So that batch effects would be minimized, each experiment stained and sorted samples in pairs, pairing one healthy donor with one patient.

This clone was seen more than once but under ten times. The antigen this receptor binds is unknown. No much larger clonotype is one base removed from it; base qualities were not supplied. This sequence uses TRBV27 and TRBJ2-4, with the D gene call left open. The receptor comes from a man under 40 in good health. The specimen sequenced was central memory CD4+ T cells from blood. The CDR3 protein is CASRAGRAQGNIQYF. The DNA sequence follows: TGTGCCAGCAGGGCAGGACGGGCACAAGGAAACATTCAGTACTTC.